Presented here are 13 T cell receptor beta chains from one specimen sequenced in a study of preoperative IRX-2 immunotherapy in early breast cancer. The treatment is: preoperative locoregional IRX-2 cytokine immunotherapy. Measured with immunoSEQ multiplex PCR; TCRdb has only the in-frame clones, and not every one. The repertoire holds under 35,000 clones, with approximately 83% as singletons. The material was obtained from a patient treated with IRX-2 immunotherapy. These receptor sequences come from a human donor with breast cancer.

The chain couples TRBV5-1 to TRBJ1-1, with a possible D match to TRBD1 (6 bases). Germline V gene data show CDR1 as SGHRS and CDR2 as YFSETQ. Trimming took off 2 bases at V and 5 bases at J, with 16 bases between the two ends. This CDR3 has 15 residues. DNA for the CDR3: TGCGCCAGCAGCTTTTCAGGGGAAGGTCGAACTGAAGCTTTCTTT. As protein: CASSFSGEGRTEAFF.

This chain uses TRBV19 with TRBJ1-5; D possibly corresponds to TRBD1 (5 bases). The CDR3 covers 16 residues. Germline CDR1 and CDR2: LNHDA and SQIVND (reference sequence). V lost 3 bases, J lost 4 bases, and 16 bases lay in between. This chain's CDR3 is CASSILGGRKNQPQHF. The CDR3 coding sequence is TGTGCCAGTAGTATTCTTGGGGGACGTAAAAATCAGCCCCAGCATTTT.

The chain joins TRBV11-3 to TRBJ1-1; 10 bases are a match to TRBD1. The CDR3 length is 16 residues. Germline CDR1 is SGHNT and CDR2 is YENEEA. The trim removed 5 bases at V and 0 bases at J, leaving 6 bases unmatched. This CDR3 reads CASSKGTGALNTEAFF. CDR3 coding DNA: TGTGCCAGCAGCAAGGGGACAGGGGCCTTGAACACTGAAGCTTTCTTT.

V usage is TRBV28 and J usage is TRBJ1-4; weak D call: TRBD1 (6 bases). Trimming removed 5 bases at V and 6 bases at J, with 16 bases between. This CDR3 is 15 amino acids long. Germline CDR1 and CDR2: MDHEN and SYDVKM. The CDR3 DNA reads as TGTGCCAGCAGTCCCACAGGGTTTAGGGATGAAAAACTGTTTTTT. It translates to CASSPTGFRDEKLFF.

The chain uses TRBV7-2 and TRBJ1-1, with TRBD1 matching 9 bases. Germline CDR1 SGHTA, CDR2 FQGNSA. V lost 3 bases, J lost 0 bases, and 8 bases stayed unmatched. The CDR3 is made up of 17 amino acids. CDR3 sequence reads: CASSFPGTGRMNTEAFF. As DNA, the CDR3 is TGTGCCAGCAGCTTTCCCGGGACAGGGAGAATGAACACTGAAGCTTTCTTT. Full variable domain (outside the CDR3, taken from reference TRBV7-2 and TRBJ1-1): GAGVSQSPSNKVTEKGKDVELRCDPISGHTALYWYRQSLGQGLEFLIYFQGNSAPDKSGLPSDRFSAERTGGSVSTLTIQRTQQEDSAVYLCASSFPGTGRMNTEAFFGQGTRLTVV.

Only one count was recorded for this clone. The chain couples TRBV6-8 to TRBJ2-7, with a weak D call TRBD1 (6 bases). This CDR3 region has 14 residues. V was clipped by 5 bases and J by 5 bases, with 16 bases between them. Germline assignment: CDR1 MNHGY and CDR2 SAAAGT. This chain's CDR3 is CASSRMGHAHEQYF. The DNA of the CDR3 is TGTGCCAGCAGTCGAATGGGACATGCCCACGAGCAGTACTTC.

The rearrangement uses TRBV14 and TRBJ1-3; possibly TRBD1 for D (5 bases). The germline CDR1 and CDR2 sequences are SGHDN and FVKESK. The germline V and J ends were trimmed by 6 bases and 4 bases, with 16 bases remaining between them. There are 15 residues in the CDR3. The CDR3 DNA is TGTGCCAGCAGTTATTTAGGGACCGGAGGAAACACCATATATTTT. It is translated as CASSYLGTGGNTIYF.

V is TRBV15 and J is TRBJ2-3; 8 bases align to TRBD2. Unmatched junction bases numbered 9, after V lost 1 base and J lost 3 bases. The V gene's germline CDR1 is LNHNV and CDR2 YYDKDF (reference sequence). The CDR3 length is 17 residues. CDR3 region: CATSRARGGGLTDTQYF. The CDR3 DNA sequence: TGTGCCACCAGCAGAGCGCGGGGCGGGGGGTTAACAGATACGCAGTATTTT.

This sequence joins TRBV14 and TRBJ2-1; the D gene could be TRBD1 or TRBD2 (5 bases each). V lost 8 bases and J 0 bases, leaving 20 bases between the germline ends. The CDR3 is made up of 17 amino acids. Germline V lookup: CDR1 SGHDN, CDR2 FVKESK. The CDR3 DNA follows: TGTGCCAGCGGTTCCTTGACAGAGGGCCGCTCCTACAATGAGCAGTTCTTC. Translating it yields CASGSLTEGRSYNEQFF.

The table lists this clone with a count of one. The V call is TRBV23-1, the J call TRBJ2-1, with TRBD2 as a possible D gene (5 bases). TRBV23-1 is reported as an ORF; its role is uncertain. CDR3 length: 17 residues. V was clipped by 6 bases and J by 3 bases, with 21 bases between them. Here the CDR3 reads CASSHLGSWLSYNEQFF. In DNA form, the CDR3 reads TGCGCCAGCAGCCACCTGGGGAGCTGGCTCAGCTACAATGAGCAGTTCTTC.

V gene TRBV11-3 combines with J gene TRBJ1-4; perhaps TRBD1 as D (6 bases). This CDR3 is 15 amino acids long. Germline V gives CDR1 SGHNT, CDR2 YENEEA. Trimming removed 4 bases from V and 7 bases from J, with 16 bases in between. The CDR3 coding sequence is TGTGCCAGCAGCTCTTCAACAGGGAACCTTGAAAAACTGTTTTTT. Translation: CASSSSTGNLEKLFF.

The chain links TRBV5-1 to TRBJ2-1; perhaps D is TRBD1 or TRBD2 (5 bases each). Germline lookup yields CDR1 SGHRS and CDR2 YFSETQ. V was shortened by 4 bases and J by 2 bases, with 13 bases between the two germline ends. CDR3 length equals 15 residues. CDR3 DNA: TGCGCCAGCAGCCCGGGGCGCGGCCCCTACAATGAGCAGTTCTTC. It encodes CASSPGRGPYNEQFF.

In DNA form, the CDR3 reads TGTGCCTGGAGTGTCGACTTGGGCTACGAGCAGTACTTC. Translation gives CAWSVDLGYEQYF. This chain joins TRBV30 and TRBJ2-7; D remains ambiguous. The CDR3 runs 13 residues. V was shortened by 0 bases and J by 3 bases, with 9 bases between the two germline ends. The V gene's germline CDR1 is GTSNPN and CDR2 SVGIG (reference sequence).